This T cell receptor (beta chain) was retrieved from a study of radiotherapy plus CTLA-4 blockade in lung cancer. Study-level results: Together with interferon-beta, which increased in serum after radiation, early dynamic changes in blood T cell clones were reportedly the best predictors of response. Blood TCR clones of tumor origin expanded after radiotherapy plus ipilimumab.

Method: immunoSEQ multiplex PCR; TCRdb's copy keeps in-frame clones and lacks some. Here the sample spans about 90,000 clones, roughly four fifths being singletons. With regard to this clone: Its antigen is currently unknown.

Germline CDR1 reads MNHNY; CDR2 reads SVGAGI (reference sequence). CDR3 size: 15 residues. V lost 2 bases and J lost 6; bases outside the gene matches: 5. This chain links TRBV6-6 with TRBJ2-2; 8 bases are shared with TRBD2. The source is a human donor with non-small cell lung cancer that progressed on radiotherapy plus ipilimumab. Specimen: peripheral blood, collected from a patient treated with radiotherapy plus ipilimumab. CDR3 nucleotides: TGTGCCAGCAGTTACGTGCGGGGGGCTTCCGGGGAGCTGTTTTTT. Translation gives CASSYVRGASGELFF.